A single T cell receptor (beta chain) is shown here with its context. The method was immunoSEQ multiplex PCR; TCRdb's version includes in-frame clones alone and lacks a portion of them. The profile covers fewer than 35,000 clones, with about nine tenths appearing a single time and approximately 0.97% taken by the ten largest. CDR3 length: 14 amino acids. Germline CDR1 KGHSH, CDR2 LQKENI. Trimming took off 7 bases at V and 2 bases at J, with 11 bases between the two ends. The entry originates in a study of STAT5B mutations in CD4+ large granular lymphocyte leukemia. The clonotype was recovered from a human donor in good health. The V gene is TRBV18, the J gene TRBJ1-4, with D unresolved. Specimen: CD4+ T cells from blood buffy coats. The CDR3 DNA sequence: TGTGCCAGCTTAGACGGGAGGACTAATGAAAAACTGTTTTTT. This sequence encodes CASLDGRTNEKLFF.